This T cell receptor beta chain emerged from a study of T cell responses to AZD1222 COVID-19 vaccine. Study outcomes and limitations: The study found vaccine-associated CD4 TCRs spanning spike, dominant at 160-218 and 743-854.

As concerns this clone: What it binds is not known.

CDR1 is WSHSY, CDR2 SAAADI, per germline. With 10 bases removed from V and 0 bases from J, the gap between germline ends came to 17 bases. The CDR3 contains 15 residues. The assay was immunoSEQ multiplex PCR, and TCRdb's table has in-frame clones only and misses some. The sample gives 70,000 to 95,000 clones, approximately 90% of which show up once; around 30% is in the top ten. The specimen comprised peripheral blood, sampled 28 days after the second AZD1222 dose. The TCR originated in an adult who received the AZD1222 COVID-19 vaccine. The chain employs TRBV10-2 and TRBJ2-3; D not resolved. The CDR3 loop reads CATKLWTTSTDTQYF. CDR3 DNA: TGCGCCACCAAGCTCTGGACGACTAGCACAGATACGCAGTATTTT.